Below are 26 T cell receptor beta chains sequenced from a single sample in a study of CD8+CD57+ T cells in acquired aplastic anemia. CD8+CD57+ cell expansion, shown by flow cytometry, had occurred in the patients selected for sequencing. Both TCR beta VDJ combination and CDR3 sequence profiling were carried out. Genomic DNA was the template for this profiling. TCRdb itself ran the reads through MiXCR, one entry per CDR3 protein. The sample holds about 150,000 distinct CDR3 sequences, about 54% seen once. The sample consisted of sorted CD4+, CD8+, or CD8+CD57+ T cells (not recorded which) from PBMCs. These receptors came from a human donor with aplastic anemia.

This clonotype was seen many times. The rearrangement joins TRBV3-1 to TRBJ1-6; tentatively, D is TRBD1 (6 bases). Trimming cost V 2 bases and J 10 bases, with 12 bases left between them. The V gene's germline CDR1 is LGHDT and CDR2 YNNKEL (reference sequence). This CDR3 has 14 residues. The CDR3 DNA sequence: TGTGCCAGCAGCCAAACAGGGATCAGGTCACCCCTCCACTTT. Protein: CASSQTGIRSPLHF.

The J gene is TRBJ2-2, the V gene TRBV6-2 or TRBV6-3; 14 bases are a match to TRBD2. Germline CDR1 MNHEY, CDR2 SVGEGT. V gave up 2 bases and J gave up 2 bases; unmatched junction bases: 4. The CDR3 has 18 residues. The CDR3 sequence: CASSYQGLAGVNTGELFF. CDR3 DNA sequence: TGTGCCAGCAGTTACCAGGGACTAGCGGGAGTAAACACCGGGGAGCTGTTTTTT.

In its sample, this clonotype was seen a few times. At one of its ends the junction is not consistent with the germline gene, which may arise from a read error. The chain is built from TRBV20-1 and TRBJ2-2; TRBD2 matches at 11 bases. CDR1 and CDR2 (germline): DFQATT, SNEGSKA (reference sequence). The CDR3 loop spans 16 amino acids. The CDR3 sequence is CSARVAGGPRDRGAVF. In DNA, the CDR3 is TGCAGTGCTAGGGTAGCGGGGGGGCCTAGGGACCGGGGAGCTGTTTTT.

The chain uses TRBV7-9 and TRBJ2-7; D remains unclear. The germline gives CDR1 SEHNR, CDR2 FQNEAQ (reference sequence). The CDR3 sequence is 12 residues long. The V and J ends lost 0 bases and 6 bases respectively, with 6 bases between them. Here the CDR3 reads CASSLADREQYF. CDR3 bases: TGTGCCAGCAGCTTAGCGGACCGCGAGCAGTACTTC.

This clonotype was counted only a few times. J is TRBJ2-3 and V is TRBV24-1; 8 positions match TRBD2. V trimming: 7 bases; J trimming: 2 bases; junction bases outside the gene matches: 7. The CDR3 loop spans 15 amino acids. The germline CDR1 and CDR2 sequences are KGHDR and SFDVKD. The CDR3 nucleotides read TGTGCCACCAGCTTTAGCGGGGACACCACAGATACGCAGTATTTT. Translation: CATSFSGDTTDTQYF.

This clonotype was detected only a few times. The V gene is TRBV7-2, the J gene TRBJ1-5, with D perhaps TRBD1 (5 bases). Trimming shortened V by 5 bases and J by 4 bases, and 9 bases separated the two germline ends. Germline loops: CDR1 SGHTA, CDR2 FQGNSA. The CDR3 is made up of 13 amino acids. The CDR3 sequence: CASSRDRNQPQHF. The CDR3 DNA follows: TGTGCCAGCAGCCGCGACAGAAATCAGCCCCAGCATTTT.

Regarding this clonotype: With a much larger clone just one base away, this may be a read error. The rearrangement uses TRBV19 and TRBJ2-5; D might be TRBD1 (5 bases). Deletions cut 4 bases from V and 7 bases from J, with 16 bases between. Germline loops: CDR1 LNHDA, CDR2 SQIVND (reference sequence). The CDR3 is made up of 14 amino acids. This CDR3 is CASSTRTGLGTQYF. The DNA for the CDR3 is TGTGCCAGTAGTACCCGCACAGGTCTAGGGACCCAGTACTTC.

The V and J genes are TRBV5-1 and TRBJ2-7, with unresolved D. Trimming pared 2 bases from V and 7 bases from J, leaving 10 bases between. From germline, CDR1 is SGHRS and CDR2 YFSETQ. This CDR3 is built from 12 residues. Here the CDR3 reads CASSLGHAEQYF. The CDR3 DNA is TGCGCCAGCAGCTTAGGGCACGCTGAGCAGTACTTC.

This clonotype came up many times. The chain is built from TRBV7-6 and TRBJ2-7; D is possibly TRBD2 (6 bases). The germline gives CDR1 SGHVS, CDR2 FNYEAQ. This CDR3 region has 16 residues. V was clipped by 1 base and J by 3 bases, with 16 bases between them. CDR3 amino acids: CASSLGRASPRYEQYF. Written as DNA, the CDR3 is TGTGCCAGCAGCTTAGGGAGGGCGTCTCCTCGCTACGAGCAGTACTTC.

This clonotype was observed at least ten times. J is TRBJ1-6 and V is TRBV19, with D possibly TRBD1 on 6 matching bases. Trimming took off 3 bases at V and 8 bases at J, with 11 bases between the two ends. The CDR3 covers 14 residues. CDR1 LNHDA and CDR2 SQIVND come from the germline V gene (reference sequence). This CDR3 is CASSMGGGYSPLHF. The CDR3 nucleotides are TGTGCCAGTAGTATGGGAGGGGGTTATTCACCCCTCCACTTT.

In the case of this clonotype: This may come from a read error, since a much larger clone is one base off. Because it lacks the conserved phenylalanine or tryptophan at the end, this CDR3 is likely a read error. The CDR3 here is CASSENEQFS. The CDR3 region has the DNA TGTGCCAGCAGTGAAAATGAGCAGTTCTCC. This rearrangement joins TRBV6-1 to TRBJ2-1; D is undetermined. CDR1 and CDR2 (germline): MNHNS, SASEGT. The CDR3 has 10 amino acids. V lost 2 bases and J 7 bases, leaving 0 bases between the germline ends.

This clonotype was detected a few times. The V and J genes are TRBV10-2 and TRBJ2-6; either TRBD1 or TRBD2 may supply D (5 bases each). Germline V CDR1 and CDR2: WSHSY, SAAADI. This CDR3 has 15 amino acids. V lost 2 bases to trimming and J lost 4 bases, with 9 bases between them. The CDR3 loop reads CASSEGGMGANVLTF. Here the CDR3 DNA reads TGCGCCAGCAGTGAGGGGGGTATGGGGGCCAACGTCCTGACTTTC.

This clonotype was seen ten or more times. The chain combines TRBV7-6 with TRBJ2-1; 7 bases fit TRBD1. There are 18 residues in the CDR3. Germline V CDR1 and CDR2: SGHVS, FNYEAQ. Losses at the gene ends were 1 base for V and 4 bases for J; bases not matched to a gene: 13. CDR3 amino acids: CASSLDLGDRLGYNEQFF. CDR3 sequence (DNA): TGTGCCAGCAGCTTAGACCTTGGGGACAGATTAGGATACAATGAGCAGTTCTTC. The full variable domain, completed using reference TRBV7-6 and TRBJ2-1, is GAGVSQSPRYKVTKRGQDVALRCDPISGHVSLYWYRQALGQGPEFLTYFNYEAQQDKSGLPNDRFSAERPEGSISTLTIQRTEQRDSAMYRCASSLDLGDRLGYNEQFFGPGTRLTVL.

The rearrangement links TRBV14 to TRBJ2-1; D remains ambiguous. The CDR3 consists of 12 residues. CDR1 and CDR2 from the germline V gene are SGHDN and FVKESK. V was trimmed by 2 bases and J by 6 bases, leaving 5 bases between them. The CDR3 DNA sequence: TGTGCCAGCAGCCAAACCTTCAATGAGCAGTTCTTC. This sequence encodes CASSQTFNEQFF.

This clonotype was counted a few times. The CDR3 region is CASSDVARDSTNEKLFF. The CDR3 region has the DNA TGTGCCAGCAGTGACGTAGCCCGGGACAGTACAAATGAAAAACTGTTTTTT. The genes are TRBV25-1 and TRBJ1-4, with TRBD1 matching over 7 bases. Germline trimming cut 3 bases from V and 5 bases from J; bases unmatched to any gene: 12. CDR1 is MGHDK, CDR2 SYGVNS, per germline. This CDR3 has 17 residues. Full variable domain (remainder filled in from reference TRBV25-1 and TRBJ1-4): EADIYQTPRYLVIGTGKKITLECSQTMGHDKMYWYQQDPGMELHLIHYSYGVNSTEKGDLSSESTVSRIRTEHFPLTLESARPSHTSQYLCASSDVARDSTNEKLFFGSGTQLSVL.

J is TRBJ1-6 and V is TRBV25-1, with D uncertain. The germline V gene encodes CDR1 MGHDK and CDR2 SYGVNS. There are 13 residues in the CDR3. V lost 6 bases to trimming and J lost 12 bases, with 15 bases between them. The CDR3 nucleotides read TGTGCCAGCAGCCTTGTTGGAGGAGGACCCCTCCACTTT. Translating gives CASSLVGGGPLHF.

J is TRBJ1-2 and V is TRBV27; a possible D gene is TRBD1 (5 bases). Per the germline V gene, CDR1 is MNHEY and CDR2 is SMNVEV (reference sequence). The germline V and J ends were trimmed by 2 bases and 0 bases, with 7 bases remaining between them. The CDR3 length is 14 residues. The CDR3 loop is CASSLGGANYGYTF. The CDR3 DNA reads as TGTGCCAGCAGTTTAGGGGGAGCTAACTATGGCTACACCTTC.

The CDR3 loop is CASSSPGQGYNEQFF. The CDR3 DNA is TGTGCCAGCAGCTCACCGGGACAGGGCTACAATGAGCAGTTCTTC. The chain joins TRBV7-3 to TRBJ2-1, with 9 bases identical to TRBD1. The CDR3 consists of 15 residues. Germline V lookup: CDR1 SGHTA, CDR2 FQGTGA. Unmatched junction bases numbered 4, after V lost 4 bases and J lost 3 bases.

The CDR3 region is CASRGLSSTDTQYF. As DNA, the CDR3 is TGTGCCAGCAGAGGACTATCTAGCACAGATACGCAGTATTTT. J is TRBJ2-3 and V is TRBV2; tentatively, D is TRBD2 (6 bases). CDR1 and CDR2 from the germline V gene are SNHLY and FYNNEI. The CDR3 consists of 14 residues. V lost 6 bases, J lost 0 bases, and 10 bases lay in between.

The V and J genes are TRBV19 and TRBJ2-6; D is uncertain. The germline gives CDR1 LNHDA, CDR2 SQIVND (reference sequence). With 8 bases removed from V and 5 bases from J, the gap between germline ends came to 16 bases. CDR3 length equals 15 residues. DNA for the CDR3: TGTGCCAGTGTGGATAGGGAAAATTGGGCCAACGTCCTGACTTTC. This encodes CASVDRENWANVLTF.

This clonotype occurred many times. This CDR3 is CASSYSEGTGFYTF. The CDR3 nucleotides read TGTGCCAGCAGTTACTCGGAGGGGACAGGATTCTACACCTTC. The chain uses TRBV6-5 and TRBJ1-2; 8 bases agree with TRBD1. The CDR3 loop spans 14 amino acids. Germline V gene data show CDR1 as MNHEY and CDR2 as SVGAGI. The ends lost 0 bases at V and 10 bases at J; junction bases unmatched: 7.

As for this clonotype: This may be a read error, as it is one base from a much larger clone. V gene TRBV4-2 combines with J gene TRBJ2-3; D is ambiguous. In germline, CDR1 is LGHNA, CDR2 YNFKEQ. This CDR3 is built from 14 residues. CDR3 amino acids: CASSQGPITDTQCF. The DNA of the CDR3 is TGTGCCAGCAGCCAAGGGCCTATCACAGATACGCAGTGTTTT.

This clonotype was seen at least ten times. The genes are TRBV5-1 and TRBJ1-1; D might be TRBD1 (6 bases). This CDR3 has 15 residues. The V gene lost 0 bases and the J gene lost 4 bases, with 13 bases spanning the gap. Germline CDR1 SGHRS, CDR2 YFSETQ. DNA of the CDR3: TGCGCCAGCAGCTTGGTTCAGGGGTCGGCCACTGAAGCTTTCTTT. It encodes CASSLVQGSATEAFF.

The chain links TRBV6-1 to TRBJ2-7, with no clear D. Germline V gene lookup returns CDR1 MNHNS and CDR2 SASEGT. The CDR3 spans 13 residues. Trimming cost V 6 bases and J 5 bases, with 14 bases left between them. In nucleotides, the CDR3 is TGTGCCAGCAGCCCAGTCCTTTTGGACGAGCAGTACTTC. This translates into CASSPVLLDEQYF.

The chain recombines TRBV19 with TRBJ2-2, with 8 bases lining up with TRBD1. With V trimmed by 5 bases and J by 4 bases, 6 bases remained unmatched. The CDR3 consists of 15 residues. Looked up from germline, CDR1 is LNHDA and CDR2 is SQIVND (reference sequence). The CDR3 DNA reads as TGTGCCAGTAGTGTGGACAGGGCAAGCACCGGGGAGCTGTTTTTT. It is translated as CASSVDRASTGELFF.

The V and J genes are TRBV7-8 and TRBJ2-7; 10 bases line up with TRBD2. In germline, CDR1 is SGHVS, CDR2 FQNEAQ. The CDR3 has 15 amino acids. The J segment lost 5 bases and the V segment lost 4 bases, leaving 8 bases of the junction unmatched. The CDR3 spells CASSSQTSGENEQYF. CDR3 coding DNA: TGTGCCAGCAGCTCACAAACTAGCGGGGAGAACGAGCAGTACTTC.